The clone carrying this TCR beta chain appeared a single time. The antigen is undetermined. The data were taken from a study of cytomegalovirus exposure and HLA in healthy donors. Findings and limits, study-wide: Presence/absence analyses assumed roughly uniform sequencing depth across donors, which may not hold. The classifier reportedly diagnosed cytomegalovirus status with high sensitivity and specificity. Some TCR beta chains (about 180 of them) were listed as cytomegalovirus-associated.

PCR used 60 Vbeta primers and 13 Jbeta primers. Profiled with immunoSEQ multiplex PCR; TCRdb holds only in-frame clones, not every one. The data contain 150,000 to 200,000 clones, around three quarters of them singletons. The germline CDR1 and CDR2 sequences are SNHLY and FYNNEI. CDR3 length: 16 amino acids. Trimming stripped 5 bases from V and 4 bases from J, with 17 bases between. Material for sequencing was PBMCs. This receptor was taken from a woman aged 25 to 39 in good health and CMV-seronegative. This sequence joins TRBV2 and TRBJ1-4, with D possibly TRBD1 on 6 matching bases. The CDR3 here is CASSILSYRDNEKLFF. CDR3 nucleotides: TGTGCCAGCAGTATCCTTTCCTACAGGGATAATGAAAAACTGTTTTTT. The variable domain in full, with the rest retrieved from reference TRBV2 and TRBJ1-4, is EPEVTQTPSHQVTQMGQEVILRCVPISNHLYFYWYRQILGQKVEFLVSFYNNEISEKSEIFDDQFSVERPDGSNFTLKIRSTKLEDSAMYFCASSILSYRDNEKLFFGSGTQLSVL.